Shown below are 4 T cell receptor beta chains from a single sample sequenced in a study of T cells in Graves' hyperthyroidism and ophthalmopathy. Amplification yielded TCR beta CDR3 regions, with RNA transcripts as the source. First-round RT-PCR of the TCR CDR3 relied on the HTBI primer set. MiXCR was run by TCRdb on the multiplex PCR reads, yielding one entry per CDR3 protein. The sample consists of hundreds of thousands of distinct CDR3 sequences, approximately 15% of them appearing once. The source material was blood. Receptor source: a woman in her late teens or twenties with Graves' hyperthyroidism.

The chain recombines TRBV5-1 with TRBJ2-2; a weak D match, TRBD2 (8 bases). V lost 4 bases and J 6 bases, leaving 25 bases between the germline ends. There are 18 residues in the CDR3. Germline loops: CDR1 SGHRS, CDR2 YFSETQ. The CDR3 DNA is TGCGCCAGCAGCCAGGGGGGACTGTCCGGGAGGGCCTCCGGGGAGCTGTTTTTT. Its protein product is CASSQGGLSGRASGELFF. Full variable domain (rest looked up from reference TRBV5-1 and TRBJ2-2): KAGVTQTPRYLIKTRGQQVTLSCSPISGHRSVSWYQQTPGQGLQFLFEYFSETQRNKGNFPGRFSGRQFSNSRSEMNVSTLELGDSALYLCASSQGGLSGRASGELFFGEGSRLTVL.

The J gene is TRBJ2-4, the V gene TRBV27; D might be TRBD1 (6 bases). The germline CDR1 and CDR2 sequences are MNHEY and SMNVEV (reference sequence). This CDR3 has 15 residues. Trimming shortened V by 5 bases and J by 6 bases, and 17 bases separated the two germline ends. The CDR3 DNA reads TGTGCCAGCAGTAAGGCTCAAGGACAGTCAAACATTCAGTACTTC. It yields the protein CASSKAQGQSNIQYF.

This clonotype was found a few times. The chain uses TRBV14 and TRBJ2-7, with no clear D. CDR1 SGHDN and CDR2 FVKESK come from the germline V gene. This CDR3 comprises 15 residues. V was cut by 4 bases and J by 0 bases, with 13 bases left in between. The CDR3 loop is CASSRGIGNSYEQYF. DNA of the CDR3: TGTGCCAGCAGCCGTGGGATAGGGAACTCCTACGAGCAGTACTTC.

Ten or more counts support this clonotype. The V gene is TRBV28, the J gene TRBJ2-4, with D maybe TRBD1 (6 bases). Germline CDR1 is MDHEN and CDR2 is SYDVKM. With 2 bases removed from V and 4 bases from J, the gap between germline ends came to 15 bases. This CDR3 has 16 amino acids. CDR3 region: CASSLEGVGDKNIQYF. CDR3 DNA sequence: TGTGCCAGCAGTTTAGAGGGGGTAGGGGATAAAAACATTCAGTACTTC. Full variable domain (outside the CDR3, taken from reference TRBV28 and TRBJ2-4): DVKVTQSSRYLVKRTGEKVFLECVQDMDHENMFWYRQDPGLGLRLIYFSYDVKMKEKGDIPEGYSVSREKKERFSLILESASTNQTSMYLCASSLEGVGDKNIQYFGAGTRLSVL.